These 27 T cell receptor beta chains came from one sample sequenced in a study of technical replicates of blood from a few donors. Data came from immunoSEQ multiplex PCR; TCRdb stores just in-frame clones and leaves some out. Here the sample spans about 72,000 clones, 80% to 95% being singletons. Sequences were obtained from T cells isolated from PBMCs. The receptor set was obtained from a human donor in good health.

The chain has TRBV7-9 and TRBJ1-1; D call uncertain. The CDR3 runs 11 residues. The germline V gene has CDR1 SEHNR and CDR2 FQNEAQ (reference sequence). Trimming stripped 10 bases from V and 1 base from J, with 7 bases between. CDR3 coding DNA: TGTGCCACCCTGCGGAACACTGAAGCTTTCTTT. It translates to CATLRNTEAFF.

The CDR3 bases are TGTGCCAGCAGCTCACCCCGGGGGTTAGGTCAGCCCCAGCATTTT. It encodes CASSSPRGLGQPQHF. J is TRBJ1-5 and V is TRBV7-2, with a tentative D call TRBD1 (5 bases). V was trimmed by 4 bases and J by 6 bases, leaving 16 bases between them. Germline assignment: CDR1 SGHTA and CDR2 FQGNSA. This CDR3 has 15 residues.

The rearrangement joins TRBV9 to TRBJ2-1; 9 positions agree with TRBD1. Unmatched junction bases numbered 13, after V lost 4 bases and J lost 5 bases. The V gene's germline CDR1 is SGDLS and CDR2 YYNGEE. The CDR3 extends over 17 amino acids. CDR3 nucleotide sequence: TGTGCCAGCAGCCCGAGATCCGGGACAGGGACCGACAATGAGCAGTTCTTC. The encoded protein is CASSPRSGTGTDNEQFF.

The chain is built from TRBV30 and TRBJ2-4; 7 bases match TRBD2. Per the germline V gene, CDR1 is GTSNPN and CDR2 is SVGIG (reference sequence). V was pared by 1 base and J by 1 base, with 4 bases of the junction left unmatched. The CDR3 extends over 15 amino acids. CDR3 residues: CAWSGGSRAKNIQYF. CDR3 sequence (DNA): TGTGCCTGGAGTGGCGGGAGTAGGGCCAAAAACATTCAGTACTTC.

The J gene is TRBJ2-7, the V gene TRBV7-2, with D perhaps TRBD1 (6 bases). The CDR3 is made up of 14 amino acids. V gave up 4 bases and J gave up 4 bases, with 14 bases separating them. Germline V lookup: CDR1 SGHTA, CDR2 FQGNSA. The CDR3 reads CASSYRDIEYEQYF. The DNA of the CDR3 is TGTGCCAGCAGCTACCGGGACATTGAATACGAGCAGTACTTC. The full variable domain, with the rest looked up from reference TRBV7-2 and TRBJ2-7, is GAGVSQSPSNKVTEKGKDVELRCDPISGHTALYWYRQSLGQGLEFLIYFQGNSAPDKSGLPSDRFSAERTGGSVSTLTIQRTQQEDSAVYLCASSYRDIEYEQYFGPGTRLTVT.

CDR3 residues: CASQGQATYEQYF. The CDR3 bases are TGTGCCAGTCAAGGACAGGCTACCTACGAGCAGTACTTC. The rearrangement uses TRBV28 and TRBJ2-7; 7 positions match TRBD1. This CDR3 has 13 amino acids. Per germline, CDR1 MDHEN and CDR2 SYDVKM. V lost 9 bases and J lost 2; bases outside the gene matches: 7.

J is TRBJ1-1 and V is TRBV10-3; TRBD1 is a possible D gene (5 bases). This CDR3 is 13 amino acids long. Germline V gene sequence: CDR1 ENHRY, CDR2 SYGVKD. V lost 10 bases and J 4 bases, leaving 16 bases between the germline ends. The CDR3: CATIGGEGTEAFF. DNA for the CDR3: TGTGCCACGATCGGGGGGGAAGGCACTGAAGCTTTCTTT.

The CDR3 bases are TGTGCCAGCAGCTCCCCCGGGGGGCTAACTGGCTACACCTTC. Amino acid sequence: CASSSPGGLTGYTF. The J gene is TRBJ1-2, the V gene TRBV14; TRBD1 is a possible D gene (6 bases). Per the germline V gene, CDR1 is SGHDN and CDR2 is FVKESK. Deletions cut 5 bases from V and 7 bases from J, with 17 bases between. This CDR3 is built from 14 residues.

This clone was recorded once. This chain links TRBV9 with TRBJ2-1, with 7 bases that match TRBD1. CDR3 length: 15 amino acids. J gave up 9 bases and V 4 bases, and 13 bases lay outside the gene matches. Germline V gene lookup returns CDR1 SGDLS and CDR2 YYNGEE. The CDR3 DNA sequence: TGTGCCAGCAGCTCTACAGGGGTTGGGGTTAGTGAGCAGTTCTTC. It is translated as CASSSTGVGVSEQFF.

The chain combines TRBV5-1 with TRBJ1-1, with D possibly TRBD1 on 5 matching bases. CDR1 and CDR2 from the germline V gene are SGHRS and YFSETQ. The CDR3 is made up of 13 amino acids. V lost 3 bases and J lost 8, with 14 bases in between. CDR3 sequence: CASSSEGRVEAFF. CDR3 coding DNA: TGCGCCAGCAGCTCGGAAGGCAGGGTAGAAGCTTTCTTT. Together with reference TRBV5-1 and TRBJ1-1, the CDR3 gives the full variable domain: KAGVTQTPRYLIKTRGQQVTLSCSPISGHRSVSWYQQTPGQGLQFLFEYFSETQRNKGNFPGRFSGRQFSNSRSEMNVSTLELGDSALYLCASSSEGRVEAFFGQGTRLTVV.

This chain joins TRBV10-3 and TRBJ2-7; TRBD2 is a possible D gene (6 bases). The germline CDR1 and CDR2 sequences are ENHRY and SYGVKD. The CDR3 is 15 amino acids. V lost 4 bases and J 0 bases, leaving 13 bases between the germline ends. CDR3: CAISGRDGASYEQYF. In DNA, the CDR3 is TGTGCCATCAGTGGGAGGGACGGAGCCTCCTACGAGCAGTACTTC.

The chain has TRBV6-5 and TRBJ1-3, with a possible D match to TRBD1 (6 bases). CDR3 size: 13 residues. Germline lookup yields CDR1 MNHEY and CDR2 SVGAGI. The V end lost 8 bases, the J end lost 4 bases, and 12 bases lay between the germline ends. Written as DNA, the CDR3 is TGTGCCAGCGAAGGGGGGGCAGGAAACACCATATATTTT. Amino acids: CASEGGAGNTIYF.

The chain has TRBV6-5 and TRBJ2-7; 8 bases are shared with TRBD1. The CDR3 has 12 amino acids. Germline assignment: CDR1 MNHEY and CDR2 SVGAGI. V shed 5 bases, J shed 6 bases, and the junction held 3 bases outside the gene matches. The CDR3 DNA reads TGTGCCAGCAGTCAAACAGGGGGCGAGCAGTACTTC. Translation gives CASSQTGGEQYF.

The rearrangement uses TRBV2 and TRBJ1-3; D gene uncertain. Trimming pared 8 bases from V and 9 bases from J, leaving 17 bases between. Germline loops: CDR1 SNHLY, CDR2 FYNNEI. This CDR3 comprises 13 residues. In DNA, the CDR3 is TGTGCCAGCGCCTTCCTTGCCCGGGGCACCATATATTTT. The encoded protein is CASAFLARGTIYF.

The chain has TRBV10-3 and TRBJ1-3; D might be TRBD1 (5 bases). This CDR3 is built from 14 residues. Germline assignment: CDR1 ENHRY and CDR2 SYGVKD. V was pared by 6 bases and J by 8 bases, with 17 bases between. The CDR3 region is CAISEMAQGDTIYF. The DNA of the CDR3 is TGTGCCATCAGCGAAATGGCCCAAGGGGACACCATATATTTT.

The chain recombines TRBV27 with TRBJ2-3, with D maybe TRBD1 (6 bases). Trimming took 7 bases from V and 1 from J, leaving 15 bases between them. This CDR3 comprises 15 residues. Germline lookup yields CDR1 MNHEY and CDR2 SMNVEV (reference sequence). The CDR3 loop reads CASNNRVRGTDTQYF. The CDR3 bases are TGTGCCAGCAATAACAGGGTTAGGGGCACAGATACGCAGTATTTT.

The chain links TRBV4-1 to TRBJ2-1; D uncertain. The CDR3 has 15 amino acids. Deletions cut 3 bases from V and 0 bases from J, with 9 bases between. Germline V gene sequence: CDR1 MGHRA, CDR2 YSYEKL. The CDR3 DNA reads as TGCGCCAGCAGCCATTTGTCGAGCTCCTACAATGAGCAGTTCTTC. Its protein product is CASSHLSSSYNEQFF.

CDR3 bases: TGTGCCAGCAGCTTGGATATCGGCTACACCTTC. Protein sequence: CASSLDIGYTF. J is TRBJ1-2 and V is TRBV5-5, with D unresolved. V was clipped by 0 bases and J by 8 bases, with 5 bases between them. The CDR3 contains 11 residues. Germline-derived CDR1 and CDR2 are SGHKS and YYEKEE (reference sequence).

This sequence joins TRBV5-6 and TRBJ1-2; no firm D call. V lost 4 bases and J 0 bases, leaving 10 bases between the germline ends. Germline CDR1 is SGHDT and CDR2 is YYEEEE. The CDR3 consists of 14 residues. This CDR3 is CASSQGASNYGYTF. The CDR3 nucleotides are TGTGCCAGCAGCCAAGGAGCCTCTAACTATGGCTACACCTTC.

The gene calls are TRBV7-9 and TRBJ2-2; possible D gene TRBD2, 6 bases. This CDR3 region has 15 residues. From germline, CDR1 is SEHNR and CDR2 FQNEAQ (reference sequence). V lost 3 bases, J lost 3 bases, and 11 bases lay in between. CDR3 loop: CASSLGGGDTGELFF. DNA for the CDR3: TGTGCCAGCAGCTTGGGAGGTGGGGACACCGGGGAGCTGTTTTTT.

The chain carries TRBV6-5 and TRBJ1-1, with no clear D. CDR1 and CDR2 (germline): MNHEY, SVGAGI. CDR3 length equals 12 residues. V was shortened by 2 bases and J by 7 bases, with 8 bases between the two germline ends. The CDR3 bases are TGTGCCAGCAGTTACGCGGGGTTTGAAGCTTTCTTT. Protein sequence: CASSYAGFEAFF.

The chain links TRBV6-5 to TRBJ2-7; D ambiguous. The germline V gene encodes CDR1 MNHEY and CDR2 SVGAGI. V shed 0 bases and J shed 4 bases, with 4 bases lying between them. This CDR3 contains 12 residues. CDR3 sequence reads: CASSYSRYEQYF. CDR3 nucleotides: TGTGCCAGCAGTTACTCGAGGTACGAGCAGTACTTC.

This clone was observed a few times. The chain recombines TRBV27 with TRBJ2-7; D may be TRBD1 (6 bases). The CDR3 consists of 16 residues. V dropped 3 bases and J dropped 2 bases, with 17 bases sitting between them. The germline CDR1 and CDR2 sequences are MNHEY and SMNVEV (reference sequence). The CDR3 bases are TGTGCCAGCAGTTTTCAGCCGGGACAAAAAGCCTACGAGCAGTACTTC. Its protein product is CASSFQPGQKAYEQYF.

This sequence joins TRBV5-4 and TRBJ1-4, with D perhaps matching TRBD1 (6 bases). The ends were cut back, 1 base at V and 4 bases at J, with 14 bases in the middle. The CDR3 loop spans 16 amino acids. CDR1 SGHNT and CDR2 YYREEE come from the germline V gene (reference sequence). In nucleotides, the CDR3 is TGTGCCAGCAGCTTGAGTGGGGGCCAATATAATGAAAAACTGTTTTTT. Protein: CASSLSGGQYNEKLFF.

V is TRBV27 and J is TRBJ2-1; TRBD2 might be the D (7 bases). The CDR3 has 13 amino acids. Trimming pared 1 base from V and 14 bases from J, leaving 15 bases between. Germline loops: CDR1 MNHEY, CDR2 SMNVEV (reference sequence). The DNA of the CDR3 is TGTGCCAGCAGTTTATTGGCAGGGGAGGGTGAGTTCTTC. Translated, it gives CASSLLAGEGEFF.

This chain links TRBV30 with TRBJ1-1, with TRBD1 matching over 7 bases. The CDR3 length is 16 residues. Germline loops: CDR1 GTSNPN, CDR2 SVGIG (reference sequence). V shed 5 bases and J 5 bases; nucleotides not matched to a gene: 17. The CDR3, as DNA: TGTGCCTGGGGCGCCCTACTAGGAGGGGGCTTGACTGAAGCTTTCTTT. This translates into CAWGALLGGGLTEAFF.

CDR3 nucleotide sequence: TGCGCCAGCAGCCACGGACTAGCGGGAGTTGTAGATGAGCAGTTCTTC. It specifies CASSHGLAGVVDEQFF. V is TRBV4-1 and J is TRBJ2-1; TRBD2 matches at 13 bases. V dropped 3 bases and J dropped 8; count of bases not matched to a gene: 7. The germline CDR1 and CDR2 sequences are MGHRA and YSYEKL. This CDR3 has 16 amino acids.